Listed here is a single TCR beta chain. Using immunoSEQ multiplex PCR, the repertoire was profiled, and TCRdb retains in-frame clones only, with some absent. The sample holds about 11,000 clones; about 90% are singletons and the top ten take more than 2.5%. The sample comes from a study of tumor T cells in aggressive B-cell lymphoma. Trimming cost V 2 bases and J 2 bases; bases outside gene matches: 3. This CDR3 spans 15 amino acids. Germline CDR1 and CDR2: MNHEY and SMNVEV (reference sequence). V gene TRBV27 combines with J gene TRBJ2-7, with 10 bases lining up with TRBD2. The clonotype comes from an adult with diffuse large B cell lymphoma. The sequencing input was tumor tissue. The CDR3 DNA sequence: TGTGCCAGCAGTTTAATACTAGCGGGGCCCTACGAGCAGTACTTC. Its protein is CASSLILAGPYEQYF.